The next 2 T cell receptor beta chains were all read from a single sample in a study of T cells in Graves' hyperthyroidism and ophthalmopathy. TCR beta CDR3 regions were amplified from RNA. A set of HTBI primers served as the primers for a first-round RT-PCR of the TCR CDR3. TCRdb reanalysed the multiplex PCR reads using MiXCR and keeps one entry per CDR3 protein. In the table there are hundreds of thousands of distinct CDR3 sequences, around 14% of which are singletons. Specimen: blood. These receptor sequences come from a woman younger than 45 with Graves' hyperthyroidism.

Only one count was recorded for this clonotype. With a much larger clone just one base away, this may be a read error. The V gene is TRBV18, the J gene TRBJ2-7; the D gene is possibly TRBD2 (6 bases). CDR3 size: 14 residues. Germline V gene lookup returns CDR1 KGHSH and CDR2 LQKENI. The CDR3 is CTSSEGTSSYEQYF. DNA of the CDR3: TGTACCAGCTCAGAAGGGACTTCTTCCTACGAGCAGTACTTC.

This clonotype was seen a few times. This chain connects TRBV5-1 to TRBJ2-3; weak D call: TRBD1 (6 bases). With 4 bases removed from V and 6 bases from J, the gap between germline ends came to 12 bases. This CDR3 has 13 amino acids. Germline values: CDR1 SGHRS, CDR2 YFSETQ. The CDR3 DNA reads TGCGCCAGCAGCCCGGACAGTACTGATACGCAGTATTTT. Protein product: CASSPDSTDTQYF.